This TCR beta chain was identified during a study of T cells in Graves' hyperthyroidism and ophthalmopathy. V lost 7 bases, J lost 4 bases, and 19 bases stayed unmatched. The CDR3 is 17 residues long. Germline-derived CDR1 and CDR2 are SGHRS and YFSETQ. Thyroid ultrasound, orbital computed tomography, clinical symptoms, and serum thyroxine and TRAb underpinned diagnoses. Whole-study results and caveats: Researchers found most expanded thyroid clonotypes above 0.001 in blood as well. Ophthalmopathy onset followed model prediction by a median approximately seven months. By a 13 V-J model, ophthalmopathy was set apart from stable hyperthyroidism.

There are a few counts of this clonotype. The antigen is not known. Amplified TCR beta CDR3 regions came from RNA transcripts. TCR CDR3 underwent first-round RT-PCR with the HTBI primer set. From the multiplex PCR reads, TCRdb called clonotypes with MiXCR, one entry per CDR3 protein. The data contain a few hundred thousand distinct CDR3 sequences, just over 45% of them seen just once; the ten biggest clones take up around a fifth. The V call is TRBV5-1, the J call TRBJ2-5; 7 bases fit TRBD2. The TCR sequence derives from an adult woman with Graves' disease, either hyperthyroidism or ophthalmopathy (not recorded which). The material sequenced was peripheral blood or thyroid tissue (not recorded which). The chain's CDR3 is CASENRDLRGGIETQYF. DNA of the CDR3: TGCGCCAGCGAAAACCGAGACTTGCGCGGGGGAATAGAGACCCAGTACTTC.